Presented here are 12 T cell receptor beta chains from one specimen sequenced in a study of T cell responses to AZD1222 COVID-19 vaccine. Profiled with immunoSEQ multiplex PCR; TCRdb holds only in-frame clones, not every one. This table has 120,000 or so clones, approximately 85% appearing once. Material: peripheral blood, obtained on day 0 of AZD1222 vaccination. The origin of the receptors is an adult in good health.

The chain links TRBV5-1 to TRBJ2-5; 7 bases align to TRBD2. The CDR3 is 15 residues long. Germline CDR1 is SGHRS and CDR2 is YFSETQ. The junction had 10 bases not matched to a gene; V was cut back by 3 bases and J by 5 bases. CDR3 in amino acids: CASSWRGGSGETQYF. CDR3 nucleotides: TGCGCCAGCAGCTGGAGGGGCGGGAGTGGGGAGACCCAGTACTTC.

The gene calls are TRBV11-3 and TRBJ1-1, with TRBD1 identical over 7 bases. Germline values: CDR1 SGHNT, CDR2 YENEEA. The V segment lost 2 bases and the J segment 6 bases; nucleotides outside the gene matches: 6. The CDR3 has 14 residues. In DNA form, the CDR3 reads TGTGCCAGCAGCTTACGTCGGACAGGTCCTGAAGCTTTCTTT. It yields the protein CASSLRRTGPEAFF.

This clone was observed a handful of times. V and J are TRBV5-5 and TRBJ2-7, with 9 bases matching TRBD1. In germline, CDR1 is SGHKS, CDR2 YYEKEE (reference sequence). The CDR3 covers 15 residues. V was pared by 2 bases and J by 4 bases, with 7 bases of the junction left unmatched. In nucleotides, the CDR3 is TGTGCCAGCAGCTTACAGGGGGCTAGTGGGTACGAGCAGTACTTC. Its protein is CASSLQGASGYEQYF.

The chain carries TRBV19 and TRBJ1-2, with D unresolved. Germline V lookup: CDR1 LNHDA, CDR2 SQIVND (reference sequence). This CDR3 spans 15 amino acids. V lost 5 bases and J 1 base, leaving 14 bases between the germline ends. Written as DNA, the CDR3 is TGTGCCAGTAGTGAAAGGGTCGACCATAACTATGGCTACACCTTC. Translation: CASSERVDHNYGYTF. Using reference TRBV19 and TRBJ1-2 for the parts outside the CDR3, the full variable domain is DGGITQSPKYLFRKEGQNVTLSCEQNLNHDAMYWYRQDPGQGLRLIYYSQIVNDFQKGDIAEGYSVSREKKESFPLTVTSAQKNPTAFYLCASSERVDHNYGYTFGSGTRLTVV.

This clone showed up just once. This rearrangement joins TRBV10-3 to TRBJ2-7; 8 nucleotides align to TRBD1. The CDR3 is 13 residues long. Germline V gene lookup returns CDR1 ENHRY and CDR2 SYGVKD. Trimming cost V 5 bases and J 4 bases; bases outside gene matches: 4. The CDR3 region is CAISWTGKYEQYF. The CDR3, as DNA: TGTGCCATCAGTTGGACAGGGAAATACGAGCAGTACTTC.

This chain connects TRBV20-1 to TRBJ1-2; D is unclear. Germline V gives CDR1 DFQATT, CDR2 SNEGSKA (reference sequence). The germline V and J ends were trimmed by 6 bases and 0 bases, with 2 bases remaining between them. The CDR3 is 10 residues long. CDR3 protein: CSAPNYGYTF. In DNA, the CDR3 is TGCAGTGCCCCTAACTATGGCTACACCTTC.

This rearrangement joins TRBV7-9 to TRBJ1-4, with D unclear. The CDR3 has 15 amino acids. The ends were cut back, 5 bases at V and 5 bases at J, with 15 bases in the middle. Germline lookup yields CDR1 SEHNR and CDR2 FQNEAQ (reference sequence). CDR3: CASSPPGGLNEKLFF. CDR3 nucleotides: TGTGCCAGCAGCCCCCCTGGAGGGTTAAATGAAAAACTGTTTTTT.

V usage is TRBV11-3 and J usage is TRBJ2-7, with TRBD2 matching 7 bases. The J segment lost 5 bases and the V segment lost 5 bases, leaving 12 bases of the junction unmatched. This CDR3 comprises 15 residues. CDR1 and CDR2 (germline): SGHNT, YENEEA. CDR3 DNA: TGTGCCAGCAGCCCCCGATCTGCGGGAGACAACGAGCAGTACTTC. Translation: CASSPRSAGDNEQYF.

This clone was detected only once. V gene TRBV4-2 combines with J gene TRBJ2-5; D gene ambiguous. Trimming pared 4 bases from V and 5 bases from J, leaving 8 bases between. The CDR3 is 12 amino acids. CDR1 and CDR2 (germline): LGHNA, YNFKEQ. The CDR3 sequence is CASSPARETQYF. CDR3 nucleotide sequence: TGTGCCAGCAGCCCAGCGCGGGAGACCCAGTACTTC.

This clone has a single count. J is TRBJ1-1 and V is TRBV18; no clear D gene. Trimming took off 3 bases at V and 0 bases at J, with 8 bases between the two ends. The CDR3 runs 14 residues. Germline CDR1 is KGHSH and CDR2 is LQKENI. The chain's CDR3 is CASSPRELNTEAFF. The CDR3 nucleotides are TGTGCCAGCTCACCTAGAGAGCTGAACACTGAAGCTTTCTTT.

The chain carries TRBV4-1 and TRBJ2-7, with 12 bases identical to TRBD2. The CDR3 has 16 amino acids. V shed 3 bases, J shed 1 base, and the junction held 4 bases outside the gene matches. Germline V lookup: CDR1 MGHRA, CDR2 YSYEKL. CDR3 region: CASSQPGTSGSYEQYF. The CDR3, as DNA: TGCGCCAGCAGCCAGCCCGGGACTAGCGGGTCCTACGAGCAGTACTTC.

The chain recombines TRBV7-2 with TRBJ1-6; D unclear. Germline V CDR1 and CDR2: SGHTA, FQGNSA. The CDR3 is 14 amino acids. The V and J ends lost 5 bases and 7 bases respectively, with 12 bases between them. CDR3 loop: CASSPRTGNSPLHF. CDR3 bases: TGTGCCAGCAGCCCAAGGACGGGAAATTCACCCCTCCACTTT. The full variable domain, in which reference TRBV7-2 and TRBJ1-6 provide the parts outside the CDR3, is GAGVSQSPSNKVTEKGKDVELRCDPISGHTALYWYRQSLGQGLEFLIYFQGNSAPDKSGLPSDRFSAERTGGSVSTLTIQRTQQEDSAVYLCASSPRTGNSPLHFGNGTRLTVT.